The next 20 T cell receptor beta chains were all read from a single sample in a study of shared clonotypes between healthy human individuals. As defined, naive CD8 cells were CD45RO-negative and positively selected for CCR7, with terminally differentiated effector memory CD45RA+ cells excluded. The repertoire was sequenced with immunoSEQ multiplex PCR; TCRdb's copy has only in-frame clones and lacks some. There are around 2,000,000 clones in the sample; approximately 94% occur only once, and around 1.7% lies in the top ten. The specimen sequenced was naive CD8+ T cells from PBMCs. All receptors come from a man younger than 35 in good health. Some clones in this sample may be carry-over from other donors' samples.

The rearrangement uses TRBV27 and TRBJ2-7, with 9 bases that match TRBD1. This CDR3 has 14 residues. Germline loops: CDR1 MNHEY, CDR2 SMNVEV (reference sequence). Germline trimming cut 5 bases from V and 2 bases from J; bases unmatched to any gene: 4. CDR3 sequence: CASSIRTGAYEQYF. As DNA, the CDR3 is TGTGCCAGCAGTATCCGGACAGGGGCCTACGAGCAGTACTTC.

The rearrangement joins TRBV6-4 to TRBJ2-7; 7 nucleotides align to TRBD2. The germline gives CDR1 MRHNA, CDR2 SNTAGT. The CDR3 covers 15 residues. After removal of 6 bases from V and 4 bases from J, the junction contained 12 bases not matched to a gene. The CDR3 DNA follows: TGTGCCAGCAGCCTAGAAGCGGGATTGATTTACGAGCAGTACTTC. Translated, it gives CASSLEAGLIYEQYF.

V and J are TRBV7-9 and TRBJ2-3; D may be TRBD2 (7 bases). V was pared by 4 bases and J by 3 bases, with 17 bases between. Germline assignment: CDR1 SEHNR and CDR2 FQNEAQ (reference sequence). CDR3 length: 16 amino acids. CDR3 residues: CASSWETRGGTDTQYF. CDR3 coding DNA: TGTGCCAGCAGCTGGGAGACTAGGGGGGGGACAGATACGCAGTATTTT.

The chain is built from TRBV7-9 and TRBJ2-1; TRBD2 is a possible D gene (6 bases). Germline-derived CDR1 and CDR2 are SEHNR and FQNEAQ (reference sequence). This CDR3 has 17 residues. V was pared by 0 bases and J by 0 bases, with 12 bases between. CDR3 DNA sequence: TGTGCCAGCAGCTTAGCGCTTCGGGAGCACTCCTACAATGAGCAGTTCTTC. Amino acid sequence: CASSLALREHSYNEQFF.

This clone appeared a single time. At the DNA level, this CDR3 is encoded by other sequences in the same sample as well. The V gene is TRBV7-9, the J gene TRBJ1-6; D remains ambiguous. Trimming cost V 5 bases and J 7 bases, with 9 bases left between them. CDR3 size: 13 residues. CDR1 is SEHNR and CDR2 is FQNEAQ in the germline V gene (reference sequence). DNA for the CDR3: TGTGCCAGCAGCCCCGACCGGAATTCACCCCTCCACTTT. As protein: CASSPDRNSPLHF. Full variable domain (remainder filled in from reference TRBV7-9 and TRBJ1-6): DTGVSQNPRHKITKRGQNVTFRCDPISEHNRLYWYRQTLGQGPEFLTYFQNEAQLEKSRLLSDRFSAERPKGSFSTLEIQRTEQGDSAMYLCASSPDRNSPLHFGNGTRLTVT.

The genes are TRBV11-2 and TRBJ1-1; D gene unclear. This CDR3 is 15 amino acids long. Trimming pared 8 bases from V and 6 bases from J, leaving 22 bases between. Germline V gene sequence: CDR1 SGHAT, CDR2 FQNNGV. The chain's CDR3 is CASPRTAREGSEAFF. Written as DNA, the CDR3 is TGTGCCAGCCCTAGGACGGCGCGGGAGGGTTCTGAAGCTTTCTTT.

Here the CDR3 reads CASSQGPRTGYGYTF. The CDR3 DNA reads as TGTGCCAGCAGTCAAGGGCCCAGGACAGGGTATGGCTACACCTTC. The J gene is TRBJ1-2, the V gene TRBV7-6, with 8 bases that match TRBD1. This CDR3 contains 15 residues. Germline assignment: CDR1 SGHVS and CDR2 FNYEAQ. V shed 6 bases and J 5 bases; nucleotides not matched to a gene: 11.

Comments on this clone: Other DNA sequences of this sample code for an identical CDR3. This chain uses TRBV5-6 with TRBJ2-5; D gene unclear. Trimming took 3 bases from V and 1 from J, leaving 10 bases between them. CDR1 and CDR2 (germline): SGHDT, YYEEEE. The CDR3 contains 14 residues. For the CDR3, the DNA is TGTGCCAGCAGCTGGGCAGGAATCCAAGAGACCCAGTACTTC. As protein: CASSWAGIQETQYF.

In regard to this clone: Other DNA sequences in this sample translate to the same CDR3. The V gene is TRBV7-8, the J gene TRBJ1-1; 7 bases agree with TRBD1. The germline CDR1 and CDR2 sequences are SGHVS and FQNEAQ. V lost 5 bases and J lost 1; bases outside the gene matches: 7. The CDR3 is 15 residues long. This CDR3 reads CASSPRQGKNTEAFF. The CDR3 nucleotides are TGTGCCAGCAGCCCAAGACAGGGAAAGAACACTGAAGCTTTCTTT.

The V call is TRBV7-2, the J call TRBJ2-5; 9 bases align to TRBD2. Per the germline V gene, CDR1 is SGHTA and CDR2 is FQGNSA. Trimming cost V 8 bases and J 5 bases; bases outside gene matches: 6. CDR3 length: 13 amino acids. CDR3 in DNA: TGTGCCAGCGTTAGCGGGAGTCCGGAGACCCAGTACTTC. Translating gives CASVSGSPETQYF.

This clone was seen once. The chain is built from TRBV6-1 and TRBJ2-1; TRBD2 might be the D (5 bases). Trimming removed 7 bases at V and 4 bases at J, with 17 bases between. The V gene's germline CDR1 is MNHNS and CDR2 SASEGT. The CDR3 is 15 amino acids. CDR3 residues: CASKEAEPIYNEQFF. The CDR3, as DNA: TGTGCCAGCAAGGAGGCGGAGCCGATTTACAATGAGCAGTTCTTC.

The chain combines TRBV19 with TRBJ1-4; 11 nucleotides align to TRBD1. Trimming removed 5 bases from V and 7 bases from J; junction bases left unmatched: 12. Germline-derived CDR1 and CDR2 are LNHDA and SQIVND (reference sequence). The CDR3 extends over 17 amino acids. Here the CDR3 DNA reads TGTGCCAGTAGTCGTCGGACAGGGGGCGATAAGGTTGAAAAACTGTTTTTT. This codes for CASSRRTGGDKVEKLFF.

The chain is built from TRBV2 and TRBJ2-5, with 7 bases identical to TRBD1. V dropped 0 bases and J dropped 4; count of bases not matched to a gene: 11. Germline values: CDR1 SNHLY, CDR2 FYNNEI. The CDR3 has 17 residues. The CDR3 DNA reads as TGTGCCAGCAGTGAAGCGTTATTGGACAGGATGGGAGAGACCCAGTACTTC. This codes for CASSEALLDRMGETQYF.

The CDR3: CASSQVLSYEQYF. CDR3 coding DNA: TGCGCCAGCAGCCAAGTCCTCTCCTACGAGCAGTACTTC. V is TRBV4-1 and J is TRBJ2-7; the D is unclear. Trimming removed 1 base at V and 0 bases at J, with 4 bases between. CDR3 length equals 13 residues. Germline V gives CDR1 MGHRA, CDR2 YSYEKL.

The chain links TRBV27 to TRBJ2-7; 9 positions agree with TRBD2. After removal of 1 base from V and 2 bases from J, the junction contained 6 bases not matched to a gene. CDR3 size: 16 residues. Germline assignment: CDR1 MNHEY and CDR2 SMNVEV (reference sequence). The CDR3: CASSLFAGGPTYEQYF. Written as DNA, the CDR3 is TGTGCCAGCAGTTTATTTGCGGGAGGGCCGACCTACGAGCAGTACTTC.

As to this clone: This sample includes further DNA sequences coding for the same CDR3. This chain links TRBV27 with TRBJ2-7; D is possibly TRBD2 (6 bases). Germline V gene sequence: CDR1 MNHEY, CDR2 SMNVEV (reference sequence). V lost 3 bases and J 2 bases, leaving 11 bases between the germline ends. The CDR3 runs 14 residues. For the CDR3, the DNA is TGTGCCAGCAGTTTCGGGGGACCCGCCTACGAGCAGTACTTC. Amino acids: CASSFGGPAYEQYF.

CDR3 DNA: TGTGCCAGCAGTTTGGCTCCAGGGAACGAGCAGTACTTC. Its translation: CASSLAPGNEQYF. The chain combines TRBV28 with TRBJ2-7, with D perhaps TRBD1 (5 bases). The CDR3 length is 13 residues. Trimming stripped 3 bases from V and 5 bases from J, with 11 bases between. Germline values: CDR1 MDHEN, CDR2 SYDVKM. Looking up the rest from reference TRBV28 and TRBJ2-7 gives the full variable domain: DVKVTQSSRYLVKRTGEKVFLECVQDMDHENMFWYRQDPGLGLRLIYFSYDVKMKEKGDIPEGYSVSREKKERFSLILESASTNQTSMYLCASSLAPGNEQYFGPGTRLTVT.

The V and J genes are TRBV7-8 and TRBJ2-2, with 9 bases matching TRBD2. The V gene's germline CDR1 is SGHVS and CDR2 FQNEAQ. J gave up 7 bases and V 5 bases, and 11 bases lay outside the gene matches. The CDR3 runs to 16 residues. CDR3 loop: CASSPTSGLYRGELFF. CDR3 nucleotide sequence: TGTGCCAGCAGCCCAACTAGCGGGCTATATCGCGGGGAGCTGTTTTTT.

V and J are TRBV28 and TRBJ2-3; 12 bases are a match to TRBD2. J gave up 5 bases and V 2 bases, and 5 bases lay outside the gene matches. Germline CDR1 reads MDHEN; CDR2 reads SYDVKM. This CDR3 region has 16 residues. The CDR3 spells CASSLLAGGPGDTQYF. CDR3 DNA: TGTGCCAGCAGTTTACTAGCGGGAGGGCCTGGAGATACGCAGTATTTT. Full variable domain (remainder filled in from reference TRBV28 and TRBJ2-3): DVKVTQSSRYLVKRTGEKVFLECVQDMDHENMFWYRQDPGLGLRLIYFSYDVKMKEKGDIPEGYSVSREKKERFSLILESASTNQTSMYLCASSLLAGGPGDTQYFGPGTRLTVL.

The chain couples TRBV27 to TRBJ2-1; 7 nucleotides align to TRBD2. CDR1 and CDR2 (germline): MNHEY, SMNVEV (reference sequence). V lost 5 bases and J lost 5; bases outside the gene matches: 15. The CDR3 is made up of 17 amino acids. CDR3 loop: CASSKTSAGLTHNEQFF. The CDR3 DNA sequence: TGTGCCAGCAGTAAAACCTCGGCGGGACTAACCCACAATGAGCAGTTCTTC.